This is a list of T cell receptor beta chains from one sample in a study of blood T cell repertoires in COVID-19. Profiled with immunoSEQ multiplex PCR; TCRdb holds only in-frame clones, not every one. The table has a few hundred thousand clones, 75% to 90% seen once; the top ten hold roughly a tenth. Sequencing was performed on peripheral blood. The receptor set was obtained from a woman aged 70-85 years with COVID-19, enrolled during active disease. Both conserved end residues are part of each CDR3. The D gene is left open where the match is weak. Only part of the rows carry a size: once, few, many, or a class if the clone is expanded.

TGTGCCAGCAGTTCCTCGACAGGGGCAAGTCAGCCCCAGCATTTT	CASSSSTGASQPQHF	TRBD1	TRBV6-5	TRBJ1-5	.
TGTGCCAGCAGCTCAGGGTGGAGTGTTTTTTCTGGGGCCAACGTCCTGACTTTC	CASSSGWSVFSGANVLTF	.	TRBV12-1	TRBJ2-6	.
TGCGCCAGCATTACAGGGGATAATTCACCCCTCCACTTT	CASITGDNSPLHF	TRBD1	TRBV10-1	TRBJ1-6	.
TGCGCCAGCAGCCGCGGGAGTACCCCAAGCAATGAGCAGTTCTTC	CASSRGSTPSNEQFF	TRBD2	TRBV5-1	TRBJ2-1	.
TGTGCCAGCAGCTCGACAGGGTATGGACAGCCCCAGCATTTT	CASSSTGYGQPQHF	TRBD1	TRBV6-2/TRBV6-3	TRBJ1-5	.
TGTGCCAGCAGCCCCCCTAGGAACACCGGGGAGCTGTTTTTT	CASSPPRNTGELFF	.	TRBV21-1	TRBJ2-2	.
TGCGCCAGCAGAGAAGACAGGGTAGAGCCCCAGCATTTT	CASREDRVEPQHF	TRBD1	TRBV5-1	TRBJ1-5	.
TGCGCCAGCACTAAAACAGGGGGCGTCGATGAAAAACTGTTTTTT	CASTKTGGVDEKLFF	TRBD1	TRBV5-1	TRBJ1-4	.
TGTGCCAGCAGCTTGGAGGGGATGAACACCGGGGAGCTGTTTTTT	CASSLEGMNTGELFF	.	TRBV11-2	TRBJ2-2	.
TGTGCCAGCAGCCACGGGGGGGCGGGAGTAGTAAATGAGCAGTTCTTC	CASSHGGAGVVNEQFF	TRBD2	TRBV3-1/TRBV3-2	TRBJ2-1	.
TGTGCCTGGAGTGTACGGGGGGCGATGCTTTACGAGCAGTACTTC	CAWSVRGAMLYEQYF	.	TRBV30	TRBJ2-7	few
TGTGCCAGCAGCACCGGCGGGCCCTATGGCTACACCTTC	CASSTGGPYGYTF	.	TRBV9	TRBJ1-2	.
TGTGCCAGCAGTTATAGGACAGGACTTCTGAACACTGAAGCTTTCTTT	CASSYRTGLLNTEAFF	TRBD1	TRBV6-5	TRBJ1-1	.
TGTGCCAGCACCCTACGGGTGGGACAGGAAGCTTTCTTT	CASTLRVGQEAFF	TRBD1	TRBV12-3/TRBV12-4	TRBJ1-1	.
TGCGCCAGCAGCCACCGACGGGATAGCAATCAGCCCCAGCATTTT	CASSHRRDSNQPQHF	.	TRBV4-1	TRBJ1-5	.
TGTGCCAGCAGCTTGGGAGGAGGGCGAGGTCAGCCCCAGCATTTT	CASSLGGGRGQPQHF	.	TRBV5-4	TRBJ1-5	few
TGTGCCAGCAGCTTGACAGACTTTTACGAGCAGTACTTC	CASSLTDFYEQYF	.	TRBV7-9	TRBJ2-7	.
TGTGCCTGGAGTCGTAGGGAGCGAAATGAGCAGTTCTTC	CAWSRRERNEQFF	.	TRBV30	TRBJ2-1	.
TGTGCCAGCAGAAATACCCCTACAGGGCCTAACTATGGCTACACCTTC	CASRNTPTGPNYGYTF	.	TRBV27	TRBJ1-2	.
TGCGCCAGCAGCCCGGGACTAGGGGTTGGAGAGACCCAGTACTTC	CASSPGLGVGETQYF	TRBD2	TRBV4-1	TRBJ2-5	.
TGTGCCACCAGCGGGAGCCATGAGCAGTTCTTC	CATSGSHEQFF	TRBD2	TRBV12-3/TRBV12-4	TRBJ2-1	.
TGTGCCTGGTTTTGGGGGACTAGCGGGAGGACGGGGGATACGCAGTATTTT	CAWFWGTSGRTGDTQYF	TRBD2	TRBV30	TRBJ2-3	.
TGTGCCCTGGACCTGGGGCAGGGTAACTCACCCCTCCACTTT	CALDLGQGNSPLHF	.	TRBV30	TRBJ1-6	.
TGTGCCAGCAGCCGCGCCTCGACTCCGCGGACCAACGTCCTGACTTTC	CASSRASTPRTNVLTF	.	TRBV4-2	TRBJ2-6	.
TGTGCCAGCAGCTCAGATGGGCTGGGCAATCAGCCCCAGCATTTT	CASSSDGLGNQPQHF	.	TRBV3-1/TRBV3-2	TRBJ1-5	few
TGTGCCAGCAGCCAGGACAGAAACTATGGCTACACCTTC	CASSQDRNYGYTF	.	TRBV6-4	TRBJ1-2	once
TGTGCCAGCTCACCACAGCAGGGGACAGGGCACACTGAAGCTTTCTTT	CASSPQQGTGHTEAFF	TRBD1	TRBV18	TRBJ1-1	.
TGTGCCTGGAGTGTAACTGGACAAAGCAATCAGCCCCAGCATTTT	CAWSVTGQSNQPQHF	.	TRBV30	TRBJ1-5	.
TGTGCCAGCAGCTTAGCGGGTGGGCGGCAGTACTTC	CASSLAGGRQYF	.	TRBV7-8	TRBJ2-7	.
TGTGCCAGCAGCTTAACAGCGGGGCAGCAGTACTTC	CASSLTAGQQYF	TRBD2	TRBV11-2	TRBJ2-7	.
TGTGCCAGCAGTCGCGCCCGGGATGACACTGAAGCTTTCTTT	CASSRARDDTEAFF	.	TRBV28	TRBJ1-1	.
TGTGCCAGCAGCAAAAGGACTAGTGCCTTCTGCGCTGGAAACACCATATATTTT	CASSKRTSAFCAGNTIYF	.	TRBV21-1	TRBJ1-3	.
TGTGCCTGTAGGGACAGGGGGGAAGATACGCAGTATTTT	CACRDRGEDTQYF	TRBD1	TRBV30	TRBJ2-3	.